This T cell receptor beta chain was recovered during a study of spatial heterogeneity in lung cancer. Study-wide results and caveats: For expanded intratumoral alpha and beta TCRs, counts tracked tumor mutation counts.

This clonotype counts as medium-sized. The target antigen is unknown. Time point indicated: sample taken at primary tumor resection. Between the trimmed V and J ends, which lost 3 bases and 5 bases, there was a span of 16 bases. Germline loops: CDR1 SSHAT, CDR2 FNYEAQ (reference sequence). This CDR3 comprises 15 residues. One entry per CDR3 protein, called by TCRdb with MiXCR from the 5' RACE reads. The table records 5,000 to 6,500 distinct CDR3 sequences, 7.5% to 9% of them present only once. The sequences come from lung tumor tissue, collected at surgery. This rearrangement joins TRBV7-7 to TRBJ2-5, with a weak D call TRBD1 (5 bases). The clonotype originates from a female donor with early-stage non-small cell lung cancer. The CDR3 region has the DNA TGTGCCAGCAGCTTTGGGCAGGGTGTTCTTGAGACCCAGTACTTC. Protein: CASSFGQGVLETQYF.